This T cell receptor (beta chain) was sequenced for a study of blood T cell repertoires in COVID-19. Study in general: The United States, Italy and Spain provided the acute and convalescent COVID-19 samples. Nucleic acid was either cDNA or gDNA, and it came from T cells, B-cell-depleted T cells, or PBMCs.

Original processing notes: Amplification of reference gene primers was used by the study to estimate nucleated cell counts. TCRdb's table, derived via immunoSEQ multiplex PCR, lists solely in-frame clones and lacks some. The V and J calls and the clone size are those of that table, but D and trimming were determined from the DNA. The sample lists around 300,000 clones; around 90% were seen once. The CDR3 spans 14 residues. Trimming removed 6 bases from V and 7 bases from J, with 15 bases in between. Germline V gene sequence: CDR1 MNHNY, CDR2 SVGAGI (reference sequence). This chain uses TRBV6-6 with TRBJ2-2, with a weak D call TRBD1 (5 bases). This sequence originates from a woman between 40 and 50 years old with COVID-19, enrolled during active disease. Sequencing used peripheral blood. CDR3 DNA: TGTGCCAGCAGCCCTCTTAGGGGAAACGGGGAGCTGTTTTTT. Translation gives CASSPLRGNGELFF.